This T cell receptor beta chain was captured in a study of T cell responses to AZD1222 COVID-19 vaccine. Study-level points and caveats: At baseline, just a handful of AZD1222 recipients tested seropositive.

The assay was immunoSEQ multiplex PCR, and TCRdb's table has in-frame clones only and misses some. The sample comprises about 260,000 clones, approximately 93% of which are singletons, and roughly 0.5% rests with the top ten. Germline-derived CDR1 and CDR2 are SGHTA and FQGNSA. Trimming stripped 6 bases from V and 7 bases from J, with 24 bases between. The CDR3 totals 17 residues. With regard to this clone: Antigen: not known.

This TCR came from an adult in good health. The sequences come from peripheral blood, collected on day 0 of AZD1222 vaccination. This rearrangement joins TRBV7-2 to TRBJ1-4; perhaps TRBD1 as D (5 bases). In nucleotides, the CDR3 is TGTGCCAGCAGTTTACTCTTTCGACAGTCGGGGACTGAAAAACTGTTTTTT. Translating gives CASSLLFRQSGTEKLFF.